This TCR beta chain was profiled in a study of blood T cell repertoires in COVID-19. Whole-study context: PBMCs, B-cell-depleted T cells, or T cells provided the cDNA or gDNA that made up the material.

Profiling relied on immunoSEQ multiplex PCR, and the TCRdb table lists in-frame clones only, not all of them. The repertoire holds some 20,000 clones, about 85% seen once, with approximately 8.1% in the top ten. Sequencing was carried out using peripheral blood. This receptor was taken from a human donor with active COVID-19. The donor label of this sample is uncertain.

The CDR3 DNA reads TGTGCCAGTCAGCGGGGGGCAGATACGCAGTATTTT. It codes for CASQRGADTQYF. The chain combines TRBV9 with TRBJ2-3; 9 bases agree with TRBD2. Per germline, CDR1 SGDLS and CDR2 YYNGEE. The CDR3 is made up of 12 amino acids. J gave up 4 bases and V 8 bases, and 2 bases lay outside the gene matches.